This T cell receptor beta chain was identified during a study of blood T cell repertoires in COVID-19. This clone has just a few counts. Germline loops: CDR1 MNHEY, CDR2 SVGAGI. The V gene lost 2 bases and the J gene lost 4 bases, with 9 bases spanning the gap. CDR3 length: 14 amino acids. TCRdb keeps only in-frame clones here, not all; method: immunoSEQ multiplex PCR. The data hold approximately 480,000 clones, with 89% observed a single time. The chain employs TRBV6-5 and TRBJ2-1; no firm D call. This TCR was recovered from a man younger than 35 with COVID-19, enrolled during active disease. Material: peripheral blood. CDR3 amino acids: CASSYAGSYNEQFF. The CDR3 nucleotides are TGTGCCAGCAGTTACGCAGGTTCTTACAATGAGCAGTTCTTC.